Below, 28 T cell receptor beta chains from the same sample are listed, as sequenced in a study of T cell responses to AZD1222 COVID-19 vaccine. The method was immunoSEQ multiplex PCR; TCRdb's version includes in-frame clones alone and lacks a portion of them. Of 150,000 to 200,000 clones in the sample, 88% were seen once. Sequenced here: peripheral blood, sampled on day 0 of AZD1222 vaccination. The receptors here all came from an adult in good health.

V usage is TRBV11-2 and J usage is TRBJ2-3; TRBD2 aligns across 8 bases. The V gene's germline CDR1 is SGHAT and CDR2 FQNNGV. The CDR3 spans 16 residues. The V and J ends lost 1 base and 0 bases, in that order; junction bases with no gene match: 3. The CDR3 bases are TGTGCCAGCAGCTTAGGGGCGGGGGGTAGCACAGATACGCAGTATTTT. Protein product: CASSLGAGGSTDTQYF.

A word on this clone: At one of its ends the junction is not consistent with the germline gene, which may arise from a read error. The rearrangement uses TRBV11-1 and TRBJ2-7, with 9 bases aligning to TRBD1. Germline V gene sequence: CDR1 SGHAT, CDR2 FQDESV (reference sequence). The CDR3 is 14 amino acids. The CDR3 loop reads CTSSRQGETYEQYF. CDR3 nucleotides: TGTACCAGCAGCCGACAGGGGGAGACCTACGAGCAGTACTTC.

This clone showed up just a few times. CDR3 residues: CAWSASDWRGYTF. CDR3 DNA sequence: TGTGCCTGGAGTGCGTCGGATTGGCGGGGCTACACCTTC. The genes are TRBV30 and TRBJ1-2, with D hard to call. CDR1 and CDR2 (germline): GTSNPN, SVGIG (reference sequence). CDR3 size: 13 residues. Trimming removed 1 base from V and 8 bases from J, with 14 bases in between.

V usage is TRBV18 and J usage is TRBJ2-1, with TRBD2 identical over 10 bases. Germline CDR1 and CDR2: KGHSH and LQKENI. The CDR3 has 14 amino acids. J was trimmed by 12 bases and V by 3 bases; bases with no gene match: 8. The CDR3 DNA reads as TGTGCCAGCTCACCCGGACTAGCGGCCGAGGGGCAGTTCTTC. Translation: CASSPGLAAEGQFF. Based on the CDR3 plus reference TRBV18 and TRBJ2-1, the full variable domain is NAGVMQNPRHLVRRRGQEARLRCSPMKGHSHVYWYRQLPEEGLKFMVYLQKENIIDESGMPKERFSAEFPKEGPSILRIQQVVRGDSAAYFCASSPGLAAEGQFFGPGTRLTVL.

The CDR3 reads CASSQDLSSPLGEKLFF. CDR3 nucleotides: TGCGCCAGCAGCCAAGATCTCAGCAGCCCGTTAGGGGAAAAACTGTTTTTT. The chain joins TRBV4-3 to TRBJ1-4; D remains ambiguous. The V and J ends lost 0 bases and 8 bases respectively, with 19 bases between them. The CDR3 spans 17 residues. Germline lookup yields CDR1 LGHNA and CDR2 YSLEER.

The chain couples TRBV4-3 to TRBJ2-7; TRBD1 matches 8 bases. Germline V lookup: CDR1 LGHNA, CDR2 YSLEER. CDR3 size: 15 residues. J gave up 3 bases and V 4 bases, and 8 bases lay outside the gene matches. The CDR3 DNA follows: TGCGCCAGCAGCCTAGTGACAGGGGTCAGCTACGAGCAGTACTTC. Translating gives CASSLVTGVSYEQYF.

The chain has TRBV6-1 and TRBJ2-7; D is perhaps TRBD2 (7 bases). The CDR3 length is 13 residues. V was cut by 1 base and J by 7 bases, with 11 bases left in between. In germline, CDR1 is MNHNS, CDR2 SASEGT. The CDR3 is CASSEEGGAEQYF. In DNA, the CDR3 is TGTGCCAGCAGTGAAGAGGGGGGGGCTGAGCAGTACTTC.

The chain couples TRBV9 to TRBJ2-1; 11 nucleotides line up with TRBD2. The ends lost 6 bases at V and 7 bases at J; junction bases unmatched: 6. The CDR3 has 14 residues. Germline V CDR1 and CDR2: SGDLS, YYNGEE. CDR3 amino acids: CASTSTSGANEQFF. The CDR3 bases are TGTGCCAGCACCTCGACTAGCGGGGCAAATGAGCAGTTCTTC.

The gene calls are TRBV5-6 and TRBJ1-5; D perhaps matches TRBD1 (6 bases). The CDR3 runs 15 residues. The ends were cut back, 1 base at V and 5 bases at J, with 13 bases in the middle. Germline lookup yields CDR1 SGHDT and CDR2 YYEEEE. CDR3 sequence reads: CASSLLGGGDQPQHF. CDR3 coding DNA: TGTGCCAGCAGCTTGTTAGGGGGTGGGGATCAGCCCCAGCATTTT. The variable domain in full, with the rest retrieved from reference TRBV5-6 and TRBJ1-5, is DAGVTQSPTHLIKTRGQQVTLRCSPKSGHDTVSWYQQALGQGPQFIFQYYEEEERQRGNFPDRFSGHQFPNYSSELNVNALLLGDSALYLCASSLLGGGDQPQHFGDGTRLSIL.

The chain carries TRBV10-2 and TRBJ1-6, with D unresolved. Trimming removed 5 bases from V and 5 bases from J, with 10 bases in between. CDR1 WSHSY and CDR2 SAAADI come from the germline V gene. The CDR3 extends over 14 amino acids. CDR3 DNA sequence: TGCGCCAGCAGTTACAGCCATAATAATTCACCCCTCCACTTT. Its protein product is CASSYSHNNSPLHF.

This clone has a single count. This sequence joins TRBV30 and TRBJ2-7; 7 bases fit TRBD2. V shed 3 bases and J 6 bases; nucleotides not matched to a gene: 5. This CDR3 has 12 amino acids. CDR1 and CDR2 from the germline V gene are GTSNPN and SVGIG (reference sequence). CDR3 sequence (DNA): TGTGCCTGGAGCGGGACTACCGTCGAGCAGTACTTC. It translates to CAWSGTTVEQYF.

This clone was detected a few times. The chain uses TRBV29-1 and TRBJ2-7; 11 bases are shared with TRBD1. CDR3 length: 14 residues. Germline-derived CDR1 and CDR2 are SQVTM and ANQGSEA. V gave up 4 bases and J gave up 4 bases; unmatched junction bases: 6. The CDR3, as DNA: TGCAGCGTTGCTGTCGGGACAGGGGGTTACGAGCAGTACTTC. It is translated as CSVAVGTGGYEQYF.

J is TRBJ1-1 and V is TRBV28; D remains unclear. The CDR3 extends over 11 amino acids. CDR1 is MDHEN, CDR2 SYDVKM, per germline. V lost 7 bases and J lost 8, with 11 bases in between. The chain's CDR3 is CASTLATEAFF. In nucleotides, the CDR3 is TGTGCCAGCACCCTAGCCACCGAAGCTTTCTTT.

V usage is TRBV19 and J usage is TRBJ1-1; unclear D gene. Trimming left V 7 bases short and J 0 bases short, with 15 bases between. The CDR3 totals 15 residues. Germline CDR1 is LNHDA and CDR2 is SQIVND (reference sequence). The CDR3 sequence: CASNRKGPLNTEAFF. CDR3 nucleotide sequence: TGTGCCAGTAACCGCAAGGGTCCCCTGAACACTGAAGCTTTCTTT. Full variable domain (missing parts from reference TRBV19 and TRBJ1-1): DGGITQSPKYLFRKEGQNVTLSCEQNLNHDAMYWYRQDPGQGLRLIYYSQIVNDFQKGDIAEGYSVSREKKESFPLTVTSAQKNPTAFYLCASNRKGPLNTEAFFGQGTRLTVV.

The chain links TRBV14 to TRBJ1-1, with D perhaps TRBD1 (6 bases). CDR1 SGHDN and CDR2 FVKESK come from the germline V gene. The CDR3 runs 16 residues. V lost 4 bases to trimming and J lost 0 bases, with 15 bases between them. The CDR3 DNA is TGTGCCAGCAGCCGAATAGGGGGGTTCATGAACACTGAAGCTTTCTTT. Translation: CASSRIGGFMNTEAFF. Full variable domain (rest looked up from reference TRBV14 and TRBJ1-1): EAGVTQFPSHSVIEKGQTVTLRCDPISGHDNLYWYRRVMGKEIKFLLHFVKESKQDESGMPNNRFLAERTGGTYSTLKVQPAELEDSGVYFCASSRIGGFMNTEAFFGQGTRLTVV.

CDR3 nucleotides: TGTGCCAGCAGTGGGGACAGTGGTTCACCCCTCCACTTT. It encodes CASSGDSGSPLHF. The chain carries TRBV11-2 and TRBJ1-6; TRBD1 aligns across 7 bases. The germline V gene encodes CDR1 SGHAT and CDR2 FQNNGV. V shed 6 bases and J 9 bases; nucleotides not matched to a gene: 5. This CDR3 region has 13 residues.

J is TRBJ1-1 and V is TRBV5-1; D gene unclear. The CDR3 runs 15 residues. Trimming pared 4 bases from V and 0 bases from J, leaving 13 bases between. Germline assignment: CDR1 SGHRS and CDR2 YFSETQ. CDR3: CASSPRTPLNTEAFF. The DNA of the CDR3 is TGCGCCAGCAGCCCCCGTACGCCATTGAACACTGAAGCTTTCTTT.

The V and J genes are TRBV5-1 and TRBJ2-1; either TRBD1 or TRBD2 may supply D (5 bases each). V shed 2 bases and J shed 9 bases, with 12 bases lying between them. Germline-derived CDR1 and CDR2 are SGHRS and YFSETQ. The CDR3 is 13 amino acids. CDR3 DNA: TGCGCCAGCAGCTTAAGGGACCGGGGTGAGCAGTTCTTC. This encodes CASSLRDRGEQFF.

The chain has TRBV11-3 and TRBJ1-1; D unclear. Trimming removed 4 bases at V and 1 base at J, with 7 bases between. The CDR3 totals 13 residues. Germline V CDR1 and CDR2: SGHNT, YENEEA. Here the CDR3 DNA reads TGTGCCAGCAGCTGGTCTGGGAACACTGAAGCTTTCTTT. This sequence encodes CASSWSGNTEAFF.

The rearrangement joins TRBV4-3 to TRBJ1-4, with TRBD1 as a possible D gene (5 bases). V lost 0 bases, J lost 5 bases, and 10 bases lay in between. Germline V gene sequence: CDR1 LGHNA, CDR2 YSLEER. The CDR3 has 15 amino acids. The CDR3 is CASSQDPGINEKLFF. The CDR3 DNA is TGCGCCAGCAGCCAAGATCCAGGGATAAATGAAAAACTGTTTTTT.

The rearrangement uses TRBV21-1 and TRBJ1-5. TRBV21-1 is shown as a pseudogene. The CDR3 spans 16 residues. The CDR3 region has the DNA TGTGCCAGCAGCGTTCCCTTCCCCGGTGGCAATCAGCCCCAGCATTTT. This gives the protein CASSVPFPGGNQPQHF.

The gene calls are TRBV5-1 and TRBJ2-5; no clear D. The CDR3 is made up of 15 amino acids. The V end lost 0 bases, the J end lost 1 base, and 10 bases lay between the germline ends. Germline V lookup: CDR1 SGHRS, CDR2 YFSETQ. CDR3 amino acids: CASSLAVGSQETQYF. As DNA, the CDR3 is TGCGCCAGCAGCTTGGCCGTCGGCAGCCAAGAGACCCAGTACTTC.

The V and J genes are TRBV27 and TRBJ2-7; 7 nucleotides line up with TRBD1. The J segment lost 10 bases and the V segment lost 4 bases, leaving 10 bases of the junction unmatched. This CDR3 is 13 amino acids long. Germline V gene lookup returns CDR1 MNHEY and CDR2 SMNVEV (reference sequence). The CDR3 DNA follows: TGTGCCAGCAGTTCTGGGACGGGACAGACACAGTACTTC. As protein: CASSSGTGQTQYF.

A single count supports this clone. The CDR3 is CASSQVGGSSYNEQFF. CDR3 coding DNA: TGTGCCAGCAGCCAAGTGGGGGGGAGCTCCTACAATGAGCAGTTCTTC. The chain uses TRBV4-2 and TRBJ2-1; 7 positions agree with TRBD2. The CDR3 is 16 residues long. V was pared by 1 base and J by 0 bases, with 3 bases of the junction left unmatched. The germline CDR1 and CDR2 sequences are LGHNA and YNFKEQ.

This clone was counted a single time. This CDR3 is CASSPPQGLYQPQHF. CDR3 sequence (DNA): TGTGCCAGCAGTCCACCCCAAGGGCTCTATCAGCCCCAGCATTTT. This sequence joins TRBV28 and TRBJ1-5; D ambiguous. This CDR3 has 15 residues. The germline CDR1 and CDR2 sequences are MDHEN and SYDVKM. Trimming took 5 bases from V and 5 from J, leaving 16 bases between them.

This clone was seen a single time. V and J are TRBV21-1 and TRBJ1-6; no check of the table's D call, TRBD1, against the DNA was made. TRBV21-1 is a pseudogene locus. CDR3 length equals 20 residues. The CDR3 is CASSAPGTGGLSSYNSPLHF. The DNA for the CDR3 is TGTGCCAGCAGCGCTCCCGGGACAGGGGGCCTTAGCTCCTATAATTCACCCCTCCACTTT.

The chain joins TRBV7-9 to TRBJ2-1, with D perhaps matching TRBD1 (5 bases). Trimming shortened V by 0 bases and J by 10 bases, and 13 bases separated the two germline ends. Germline CDR1 and CDR2: SEHNR and FQNEAQ (reference sequence). The CDR3 consists of 14 residues. CDR3 loop: CASSLASTDIEQFF. As DNA, the CDR3 is TGTGCCAGCAGCTTAGCCTCAACGGACATAGAGCAGTTCTTC. Drawing the rest from reference TRBV7-9 and TRBJ2-1, the complete variable domain is DTGVSQNPRHKITKRGQNVTFRCDPISEHNRLYWYRQTLGQGPEFLTYFQNEAQLEKSRLLSDRFSAERPKGSFSTLEIQRTEQGDSAMYLCASSLASTDIEQFFGPGTRLTVL.

The chain joins TRBV5-8 to TRBJ2-5; 12 bases fit TRBD2. This CDR3 region has 16 residues. CDR1 and CDR2 from the germline V gene are SGHTS and YDEGEE. After removal of 5 bases from V and 5 bases from J, the junction contained 10 bases not matched to a gene. CDR3 region: CASRSKTSGSGETQYF. The CDR3 DNA reads TGTGCCAGCAGATCAAAGACTAGCGGGAGTGGGGAGACCCAGTACTTC.